This T cell receptor beta chain was found in a study of T cell repertoires in cytomegalovirus infection. Whole-study context: Evidence of both CMV infection and a matching HLA type came from public TCR beta signatures.

With 0 bases removed from V and 8 bases from J, the gap between germline ends came to 14 bases. CDR3 length: 15 residues. Germline V lookup: CDR1 SGHNT, CDR2 YYREEE (reference sequence). General study points: Cumulated frequencies of public TCR beta families served to identify carriers of CMV plus the relevant HLA. HLA-C-restricted CMV-specific TCR beta clonotypes were dominant in the ex vivo response.

With respect to this clonotype: Its specificity is unknown.

TCRdb called the reads again in MiXCR, with one record for every CDR3 protein. Of 200,000 or so distinct CDR3 sequences listed, about 30% are singletons. The origin of this receptor is a human donor in good health (CMV status not recorded). Some clones in this sample may be carry-over from other donors' samples. Sequencing used PBMCs. This rearrangement joins TRBV5-4 to TRBJ1-4; D not resolved. The CDR3 spells CASSLAAGVGEKLFF. CDR3 bases: TGTGCCAGCAGCTTGGCGGCAGGAGTCGGAGAAAAACTGTTTTTT. Complete variable domain (other parts from reference TRBV5-4 and TRBJ1-4): ETGVTQSPTHLIKTRGQQVTLRCSSQSGHNTVSWYQQALGQGPQFIFQYYREEENGRGNFPPRFSGLQFPNYSSELNVNALELDDSALYLCASSLAAGVGEKLFFGSGTQLSVL.